Given below is one TCR beta chain in context. The target antigen is unknown. PCR involved 60 Vbeta and 13 Jbeta primers. TCRdb's table, derived via immunoSEQ multiplex PCR, lists solely in-frame clones and lacks some. Seen here are about 200,000 clones, roughly 80% observed once, and the top ten hold approximately 1.5%. These data are taken from a study of cytomegalovirus exposure and HLA in healthy donors. Across the whole study: Findings of an earlier analysis included some 120 million unique TCR beta sequences from roughly 190 million T cells.

Study-level points and caveats: The number of N-insertions in an Asian-associated ancestry cluster was reportedly below the roughly 670-donor mean in a later analysis.

This CDR3 is 13 amino acids long. CDR1 WSHSY and CDR2 SAAADI come from the germline V gene. The V gene end was trimmed by 10 bases and the J gene end by 9 bases; junction bases not matched to a gene: 8. The clonotype comes from a man aged 50 to 59 in good health and CMV-seronegative. The genes are TRBV10-2 and TRBJ1-6; TRBD1 matches at 8 bases. Specimen: PBMCs. DNA for the CDR3: TGCGCCACAGGGGGCGAAAGGATTTCACCCCTCCACTTT. Translating gives CATGGERISPLHF.